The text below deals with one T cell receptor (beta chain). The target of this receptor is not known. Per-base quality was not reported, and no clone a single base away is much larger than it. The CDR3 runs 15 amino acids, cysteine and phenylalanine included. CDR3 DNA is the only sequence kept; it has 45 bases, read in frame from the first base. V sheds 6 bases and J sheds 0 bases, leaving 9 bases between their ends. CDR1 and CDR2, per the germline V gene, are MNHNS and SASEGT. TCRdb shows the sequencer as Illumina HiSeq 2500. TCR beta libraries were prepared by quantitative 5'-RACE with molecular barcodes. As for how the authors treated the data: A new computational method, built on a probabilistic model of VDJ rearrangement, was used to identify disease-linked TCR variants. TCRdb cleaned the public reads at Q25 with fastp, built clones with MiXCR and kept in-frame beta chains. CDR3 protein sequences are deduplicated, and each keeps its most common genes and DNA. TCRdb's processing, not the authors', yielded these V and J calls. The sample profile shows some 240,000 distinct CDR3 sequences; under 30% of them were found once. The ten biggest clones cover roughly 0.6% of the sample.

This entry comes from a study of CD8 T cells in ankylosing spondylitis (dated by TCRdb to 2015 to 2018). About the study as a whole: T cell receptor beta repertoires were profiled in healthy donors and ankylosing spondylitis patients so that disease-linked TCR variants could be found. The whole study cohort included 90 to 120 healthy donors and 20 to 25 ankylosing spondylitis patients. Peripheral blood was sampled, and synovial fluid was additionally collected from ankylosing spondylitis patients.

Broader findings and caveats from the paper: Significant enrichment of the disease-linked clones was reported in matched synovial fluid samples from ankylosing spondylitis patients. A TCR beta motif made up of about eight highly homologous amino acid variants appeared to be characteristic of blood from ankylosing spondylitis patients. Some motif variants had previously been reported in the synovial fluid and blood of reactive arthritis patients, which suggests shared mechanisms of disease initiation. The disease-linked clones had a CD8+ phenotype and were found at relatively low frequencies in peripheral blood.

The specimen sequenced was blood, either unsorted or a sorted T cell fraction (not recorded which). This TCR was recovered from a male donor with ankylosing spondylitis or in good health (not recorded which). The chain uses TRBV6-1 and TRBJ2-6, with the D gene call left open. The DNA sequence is TGTGCCAGCAGATCGAGCAACTCTGGGGCCAACGTCCTGACTTTC. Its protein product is CASRSSNSGANVLTF.